The clone carrying this T cell receptor beta chain has just a few counts. Its specificity is not known. This sample is part of a study of cytomegalovirus exposure and HLA in healthy donors. Looking at the study overall: Counted in an early data release were about 85 million unique TCRs from HLA-typed donors.

Findings and limits, study-wide: It was only CMV serostatus that was available as immune exposure information. In a later analysis, specific HLA alleles were associated with over 15,000 TCR beta sequences at a 0.05 false discovery rate. A later analysis found that most CMV-associated TCR beta chains appeared HLA-restricted.

J was trimmed by 2 bases and V by 3 bases; bases with no gene match: 4. There are 14 residues in the CDR3. Germline V lookup: CDR1 GTSNPN, CDR2 SVGIG (reference sequence). With 60 Vbeta and 13 Jbeta primers, the PCR was carried out. TCRdb's table, derived via immunoSEQ multiplex PCR, lists solely in-frame clones and lacks some. The sample consists of some 150,000 clones, over 70% of them appearing once. The sequenced material came from PBMCs. The chain couples TRBV30 to TRBJ1-2; 9 bases match TRBD1. The sequence was obtained from a man between 18 and 29 years old in good health and CMV-seropositive. The CDR3 sequence: CAWSDRGMNYGYTF. In DNA, the CDR3 is TGTGCCTGGAGCGACAGGGGGATGAACTATGGCTACACCTTC.